This T cell receptor beta chain is from a study of shared clonotypes between healthy human individuals. Study in general: The study used three CD4 naive, three CD4 memory, two CD8 naive and one CD8 memory plate per donor.

The CDR3 sequence is 13 residues long. Germline V gene data show CDR1 as SEHNR and CDR2 as FQNEAQ (reference sequence). V shed 6 bases, J shed 6 bases, and the junction held 5 bases outside the gene matches. Method: immunoSEQ multiplex PCR; TCRdb's copy keeps in-frame clones and lacks some. The data contain around 1.5 million clones, roughly 98% of them singletons. HIV-negative, healthy adults without recent acute infections or vaccinations were the donors. Among the donors, all were Caucasian adults who lived in Nashville, Tennessee. Splitting of CD4+ cells produced CD45RA+ naive and CD45RA-negative memory subsets.

The chain combines TRBV7-9 with TRBJ2-3; TRBD2 aligns across 8 bases. Sequences were obtained from naive CD4+ T cells sorted from blood. Subset given: CD45RA+ positively selected. This clonotype was obtained from a man aged 25-40 years in good health. CDR3 loop: CASRPGGLDTQYF. In DNA form, the CDR3 reads TGTGCCAGCAGGCCGGGGGGGTTGGATACGCAGTATTTT.